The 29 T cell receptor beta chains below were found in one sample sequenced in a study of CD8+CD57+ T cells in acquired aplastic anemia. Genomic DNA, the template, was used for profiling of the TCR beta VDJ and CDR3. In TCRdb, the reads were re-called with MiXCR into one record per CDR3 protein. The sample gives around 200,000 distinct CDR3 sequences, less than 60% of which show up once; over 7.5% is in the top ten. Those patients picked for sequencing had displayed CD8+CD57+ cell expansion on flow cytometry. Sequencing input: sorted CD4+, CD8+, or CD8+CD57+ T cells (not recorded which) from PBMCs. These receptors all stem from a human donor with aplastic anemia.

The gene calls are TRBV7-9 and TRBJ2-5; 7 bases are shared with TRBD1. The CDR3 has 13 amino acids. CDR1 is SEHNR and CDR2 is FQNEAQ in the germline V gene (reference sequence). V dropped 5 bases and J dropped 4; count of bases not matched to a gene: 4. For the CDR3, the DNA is TGTGCCAGCAGCGAAGGGGGCGGAGAGACCCAGTACTTC. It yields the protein CASSEGGGETQYF.

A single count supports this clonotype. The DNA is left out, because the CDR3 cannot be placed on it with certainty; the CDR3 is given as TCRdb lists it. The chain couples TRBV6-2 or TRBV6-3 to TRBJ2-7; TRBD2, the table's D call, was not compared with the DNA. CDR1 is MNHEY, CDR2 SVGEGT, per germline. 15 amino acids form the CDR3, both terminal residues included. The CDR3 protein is CASSSSGLGSYEQYF.

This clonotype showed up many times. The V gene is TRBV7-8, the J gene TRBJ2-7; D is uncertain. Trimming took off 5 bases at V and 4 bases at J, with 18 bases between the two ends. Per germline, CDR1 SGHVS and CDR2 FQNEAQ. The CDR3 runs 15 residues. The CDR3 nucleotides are TGTGCCAGCAGCCCCCGATGGGAAGCAGGATACGAGCAGTACTTC. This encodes CASSPRWEAGYEQYF.

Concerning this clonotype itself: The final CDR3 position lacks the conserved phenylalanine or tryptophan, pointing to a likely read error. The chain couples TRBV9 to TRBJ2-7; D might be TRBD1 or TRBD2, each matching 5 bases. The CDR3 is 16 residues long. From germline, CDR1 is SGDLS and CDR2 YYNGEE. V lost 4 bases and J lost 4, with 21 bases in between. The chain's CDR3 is CASSRSTGQGVYEQYL. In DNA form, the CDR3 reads TGTGCCAGCAGCCGTAGTACGGGGCAAGGGGTTTACGAGCAGTACCTC.

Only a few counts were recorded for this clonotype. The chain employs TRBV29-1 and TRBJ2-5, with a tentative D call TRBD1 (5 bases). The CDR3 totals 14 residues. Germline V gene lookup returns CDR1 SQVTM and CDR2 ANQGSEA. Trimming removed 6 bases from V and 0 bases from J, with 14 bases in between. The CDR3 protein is CSVIRQKDQETQYF. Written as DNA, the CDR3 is TGCAGCGTAATACGACAGAAAGACCAAGAGACCCAGTACTTC.

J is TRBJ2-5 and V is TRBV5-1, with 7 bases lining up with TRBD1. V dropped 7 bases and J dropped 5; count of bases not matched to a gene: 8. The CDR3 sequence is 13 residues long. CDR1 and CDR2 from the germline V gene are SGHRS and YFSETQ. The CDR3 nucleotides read TGCGCCAGCCGAGGGGGCGAGGAGGAGACCCAGTACTTC. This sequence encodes CASRGGEEETQYF. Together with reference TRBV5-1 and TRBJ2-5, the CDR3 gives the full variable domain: KAGVTQTPRYLIKTRGQQVTLSCSPISGHRSVSWYQQTPGQGLQFLFEYFSETQRNKGNFPGRFSGRQFSNSRSEMNVSTLELGDSALYLCASRGGEEETQYFGPGTRLLVL.

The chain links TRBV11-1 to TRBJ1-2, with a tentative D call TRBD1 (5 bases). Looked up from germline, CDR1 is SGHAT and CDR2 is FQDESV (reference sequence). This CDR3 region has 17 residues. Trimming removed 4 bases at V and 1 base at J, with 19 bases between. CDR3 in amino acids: CASSSFQGYSFNYGYTF. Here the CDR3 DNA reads TGTGCCAGCAGCTCATTCCAGGGATACTCCTTTAACTATGGCTACACCTTC.

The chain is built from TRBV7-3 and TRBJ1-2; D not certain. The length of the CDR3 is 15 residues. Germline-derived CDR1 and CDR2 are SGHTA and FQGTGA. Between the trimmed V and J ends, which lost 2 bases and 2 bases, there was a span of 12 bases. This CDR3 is CASSLVSGTNYGYTF. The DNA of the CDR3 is TGTGCCAGCAGCTTAGTCTCGGGCACGAACTATGGCTACACCTTC.

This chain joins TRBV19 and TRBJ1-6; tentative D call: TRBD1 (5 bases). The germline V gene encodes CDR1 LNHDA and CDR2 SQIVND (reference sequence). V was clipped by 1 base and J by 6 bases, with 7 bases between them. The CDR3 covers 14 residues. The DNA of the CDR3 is TGTGCCAGTAGTATAGGGGACGGTAATTCACCCCTCCACTTT. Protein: CASSIGDGNSPLHF.

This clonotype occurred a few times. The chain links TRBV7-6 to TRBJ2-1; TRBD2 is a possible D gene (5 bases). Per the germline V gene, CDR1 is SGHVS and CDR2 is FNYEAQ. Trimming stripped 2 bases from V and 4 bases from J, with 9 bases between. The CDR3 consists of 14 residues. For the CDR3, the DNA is TGTGCCAGCAGCTTAAGAGGGCGGTACAATGAGCAGTTCTTC. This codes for CASSLRGRYNEQFF.

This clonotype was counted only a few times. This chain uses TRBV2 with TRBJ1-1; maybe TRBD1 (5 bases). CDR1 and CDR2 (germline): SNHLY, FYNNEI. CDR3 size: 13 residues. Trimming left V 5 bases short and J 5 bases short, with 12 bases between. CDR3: CASSQGPRTEAFF. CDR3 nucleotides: TGTGCCAGCAGTCAGGGCCCCCGGACTGAAGCTTTCTTT.

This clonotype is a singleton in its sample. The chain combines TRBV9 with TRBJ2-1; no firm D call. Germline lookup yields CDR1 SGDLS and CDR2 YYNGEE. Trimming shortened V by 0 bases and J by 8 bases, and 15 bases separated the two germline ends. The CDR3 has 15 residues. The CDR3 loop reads CASSVGVLRMDEQFF. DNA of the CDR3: TGTGCCAGCAGCGTAGGGGTTCTCAGGATGGATGAGCAGTTCTTC.

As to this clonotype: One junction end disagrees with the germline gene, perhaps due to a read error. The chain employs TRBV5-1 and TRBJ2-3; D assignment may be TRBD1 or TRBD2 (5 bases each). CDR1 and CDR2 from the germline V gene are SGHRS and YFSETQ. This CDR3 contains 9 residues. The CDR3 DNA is TGCGCCAGCAGCTTGGCGAGGGGATTT. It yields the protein CASSLARGF.

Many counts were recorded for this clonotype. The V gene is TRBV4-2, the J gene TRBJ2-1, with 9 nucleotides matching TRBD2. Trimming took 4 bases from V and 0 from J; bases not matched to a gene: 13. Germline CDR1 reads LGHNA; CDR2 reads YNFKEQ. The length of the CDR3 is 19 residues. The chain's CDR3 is CASSPSGLALKSSYNEQFF. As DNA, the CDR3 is TGTGCCAGCAGCCCCTCGGGACTAGCCTTAAAAAGCTCCTACAATGAGCAGTTCTTC.

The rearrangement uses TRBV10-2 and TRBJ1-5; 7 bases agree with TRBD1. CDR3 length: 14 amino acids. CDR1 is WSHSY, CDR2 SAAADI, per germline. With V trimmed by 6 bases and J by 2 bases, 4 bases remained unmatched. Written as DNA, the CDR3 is TGCGCCAGCAGGGAAACAGGGGGCAATCAGCCCCAGCATTTT. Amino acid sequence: CASRETGGNQPQHF.

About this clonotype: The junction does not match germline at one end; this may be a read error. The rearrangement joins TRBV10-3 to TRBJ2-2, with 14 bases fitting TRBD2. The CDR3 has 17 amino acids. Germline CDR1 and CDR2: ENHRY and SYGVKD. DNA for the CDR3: TGTGCCAGCAGTTACCCGGGACTAGCGGGAGCGACCGGGGAGCTGTTTTTT. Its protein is CASSYPGLAGATGELFF.

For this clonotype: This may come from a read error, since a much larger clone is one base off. CDR3 region: CASSFGAYGYTF. Written as DNA, the CDR3 is TGTGCCAGCAGCTTTGGGGCCTATGGCTACACCTTC. The rearrangement links TRBV7-3 to TRBJ1-2, with a weak D call TRBD1 (5 bases). V shed 3 bases and J shed 4 bases, with 6 bases lying between them. The CDR3 covers 12 residues. The V gene's germline CDR1 is SGHTA and CDR2 FQGTGA.

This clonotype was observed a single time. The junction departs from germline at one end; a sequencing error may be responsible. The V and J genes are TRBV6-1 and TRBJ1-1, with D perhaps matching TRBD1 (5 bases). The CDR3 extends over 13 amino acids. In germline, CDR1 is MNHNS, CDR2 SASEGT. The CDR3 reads CASREGMDTGAFF. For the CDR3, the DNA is TGTGCCAGCCGAGAGGGGATGGACACTGGAGCTTTCTTT.

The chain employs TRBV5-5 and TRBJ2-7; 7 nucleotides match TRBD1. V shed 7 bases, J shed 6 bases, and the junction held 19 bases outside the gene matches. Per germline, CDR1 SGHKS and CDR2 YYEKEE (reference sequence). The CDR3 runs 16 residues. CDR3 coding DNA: TGTGCCAGCTGGTTACCGCCGGGACAGAGGAAAGGCGAGCAGTACTTC. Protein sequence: CASWLPPGQRKGEQYF. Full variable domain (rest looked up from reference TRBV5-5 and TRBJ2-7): DAGVTQSPTHLIKTRGQQVTLRCSPISGHKSVSWYQQVLGQGPQFIFQYYEKEERGRGNFPDRFSARQFPNYSSELNVNALLLGDSALYLCASWLPPGQRKGEQYFGPGTRLTVT.

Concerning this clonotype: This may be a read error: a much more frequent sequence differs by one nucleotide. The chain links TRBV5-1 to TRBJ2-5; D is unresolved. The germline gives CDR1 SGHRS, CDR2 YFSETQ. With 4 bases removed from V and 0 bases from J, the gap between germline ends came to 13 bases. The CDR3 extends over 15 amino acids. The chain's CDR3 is CASSRQADNQETQYF. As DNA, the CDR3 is TGCGCCAGCAGCCGTCAGGCAGATAACCAAGAGACCCAGTACTTC.

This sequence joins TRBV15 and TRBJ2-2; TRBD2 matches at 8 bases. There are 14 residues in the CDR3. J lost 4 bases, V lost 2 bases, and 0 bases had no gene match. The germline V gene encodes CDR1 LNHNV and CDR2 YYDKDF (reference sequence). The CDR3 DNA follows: TGTGCCACCAGCAGAACTAGCGGCACCGGGGAGCTGTTTTTT. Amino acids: CATSRTSGTGELFF.

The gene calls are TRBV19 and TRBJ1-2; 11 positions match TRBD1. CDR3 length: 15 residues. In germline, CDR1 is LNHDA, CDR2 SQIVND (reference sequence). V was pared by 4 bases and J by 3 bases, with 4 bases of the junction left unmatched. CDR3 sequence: CASSSGQGAYYGYTF. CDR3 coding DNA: TGTGCCAGTAGTAGCGGACAGGGGGCTTACTATGGCTACACCTTC. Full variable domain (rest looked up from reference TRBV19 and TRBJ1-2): DGGITQSPKYLFRKEGQNVTLSCEQNLNHDAMYWYRQDPGQGLRLIYYSQIVNDFQKGDIAEGYSVSREKKESFPLTVTSAQKNPTAFYLCASSSGQGAYYGYTFGSGTRLTVV.

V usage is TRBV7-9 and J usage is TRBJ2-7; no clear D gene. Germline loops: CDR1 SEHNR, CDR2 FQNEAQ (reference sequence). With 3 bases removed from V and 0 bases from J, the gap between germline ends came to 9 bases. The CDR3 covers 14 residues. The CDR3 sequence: CASSFGSSSYEQYF. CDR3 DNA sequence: TGTGCCAGCAGCTTCGGGTCGAGCTCCTACGAGCAGTACTTC.

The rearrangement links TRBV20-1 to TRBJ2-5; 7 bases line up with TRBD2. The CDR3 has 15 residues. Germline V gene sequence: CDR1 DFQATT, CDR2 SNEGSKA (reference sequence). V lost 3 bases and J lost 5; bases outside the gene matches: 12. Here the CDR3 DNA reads TGCAGTGCTAGCCGACGGGAGGAGGGAGGGGAGACCCAGTACTTC. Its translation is CSASRREEGGETQYF.

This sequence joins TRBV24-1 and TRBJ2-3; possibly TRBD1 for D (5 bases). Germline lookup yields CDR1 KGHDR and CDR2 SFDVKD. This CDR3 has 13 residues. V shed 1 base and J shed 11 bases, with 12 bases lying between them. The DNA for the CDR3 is TGTGCCACCAGTGATTTTGGGGCGACCGAGCAGTATTTT. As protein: CATSDFGATEQYF.

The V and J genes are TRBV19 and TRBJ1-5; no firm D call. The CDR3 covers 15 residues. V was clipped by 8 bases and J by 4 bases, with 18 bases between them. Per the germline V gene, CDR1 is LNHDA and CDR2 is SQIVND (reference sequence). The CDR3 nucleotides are TGTGCCAGTTCCCAGCCTCAAGTAGGGAATCAGCCCCAGCATTTT. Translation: CASSQPQVGNQPQHF.

The CDR3 region is CASSTKYEQYF. The CDR3 DNA sequence: TGTGCCAGTAGTACTAAGTACGAGCAGTACTTC. This chain joins TRBV19 and TRBJ2-7; D is unclear. This CDR3 region has 11 residues. V was trimmed by 4 bases and J by 4 bases, leaving 5 bases between them. Germline V CDR1 and CDR2: LNHDA, SQIVND (reference sequence).

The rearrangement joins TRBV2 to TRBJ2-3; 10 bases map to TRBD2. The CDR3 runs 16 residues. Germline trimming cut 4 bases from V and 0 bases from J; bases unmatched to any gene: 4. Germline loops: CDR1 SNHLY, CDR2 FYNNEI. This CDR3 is CASSGRAGGSTDTQYF. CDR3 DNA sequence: TGTGCCAGCAGTGGACGAGCGGGAGGGAGCACAGATACGCAGTATTTT.

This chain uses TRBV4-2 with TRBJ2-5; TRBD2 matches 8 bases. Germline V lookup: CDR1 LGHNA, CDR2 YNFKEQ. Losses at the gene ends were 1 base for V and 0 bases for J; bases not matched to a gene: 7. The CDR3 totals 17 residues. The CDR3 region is CASSQADSGSHQETQYF. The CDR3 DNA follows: TGTGCCAGCAGCCAAGCCGACAGCGGGAGCCACCAAGAGACCCAGTACTTC.